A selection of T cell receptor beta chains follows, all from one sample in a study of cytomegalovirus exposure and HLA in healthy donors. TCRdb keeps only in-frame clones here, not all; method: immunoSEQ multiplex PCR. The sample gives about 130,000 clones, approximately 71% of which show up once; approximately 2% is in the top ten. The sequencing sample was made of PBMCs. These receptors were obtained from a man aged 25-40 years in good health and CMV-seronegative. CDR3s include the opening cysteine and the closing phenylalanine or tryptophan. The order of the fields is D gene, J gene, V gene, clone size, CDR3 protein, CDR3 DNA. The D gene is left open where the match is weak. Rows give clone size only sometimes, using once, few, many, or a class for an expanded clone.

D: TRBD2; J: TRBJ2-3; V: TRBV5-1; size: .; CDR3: CASSFLADTDTQYF; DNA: TGCGCCAGCAGCTTTCTAGCGGACACAGATACGCAGTATTTT
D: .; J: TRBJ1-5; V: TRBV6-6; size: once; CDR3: CASSYSRTGQPQHF; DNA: TGTGCCAGCAGTTACTCAAGGACGGGACAGCCCCAGCATTTT
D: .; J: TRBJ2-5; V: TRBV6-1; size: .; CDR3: CASSALQGMAQYF; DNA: TGTGCCAGCAGCGCCTTGCAGGGGATGGCCCAGTACTTC
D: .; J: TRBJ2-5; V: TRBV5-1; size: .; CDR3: CASSLRETQYF; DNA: TGCGCCAGCAGCTTGCGGGAGACCCAGTACTTC
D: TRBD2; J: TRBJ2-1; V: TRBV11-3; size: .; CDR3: CASSLVAGGRNEQFF; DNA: TGTGCCAGCAGCTTGGTAGCGGGGGGCCGCAATGAGCAGTTCTTC
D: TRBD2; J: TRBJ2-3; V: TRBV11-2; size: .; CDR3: CASSLLGLDTDTQYF; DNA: TGTGCCAGCAGCTTATTGGGACTAGACACAGATACGCAGTATTTT
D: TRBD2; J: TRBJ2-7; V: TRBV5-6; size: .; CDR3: CASSLRRGGISTYEQYF; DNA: TGTGCCAGCAGCTTGCGGCGGGGAGGGATCTCTACCTACGAGCAGTACTTC
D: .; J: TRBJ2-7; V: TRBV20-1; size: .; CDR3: CSAHRDYEQYF; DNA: TGCAGTGCCCACAGGGACTACGAGCAGTACTTC
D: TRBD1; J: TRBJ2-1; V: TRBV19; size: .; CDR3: CASKRTDRGHDEQFF; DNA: TGTGCCAGTAAAAGGACGGACAGGGGGCATGATGAGCAGTTCTTC
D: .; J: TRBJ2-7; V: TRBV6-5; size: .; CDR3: CASSYGQQGLYEQYF; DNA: TGTGCCAGCAGTTACGGCCAACAGGGCCTCTACGAGCAGTACTTC
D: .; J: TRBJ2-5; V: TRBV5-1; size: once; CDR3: CASSLLWEAKYQETQYF; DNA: TGCGCCAGCAGCTTGTTGTGGGAGGCTAAGTACCAAGAGACCCAGTACTTC
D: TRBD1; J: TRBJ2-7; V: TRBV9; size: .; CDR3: CASSVGDSYEQYF; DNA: TGTGCCAGCAGCGTAGGGGACAGCTACGAGCAGTACTTC
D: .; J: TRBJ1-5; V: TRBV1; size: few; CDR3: CTSSSKITGTGNQPQHF; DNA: TGCACCAGCAGCTCCAAAATCACTGGGACAGGGAATCAGCCCCAGCATTTT
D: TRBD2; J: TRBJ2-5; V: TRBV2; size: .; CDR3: CASTLGLAGGTQYF; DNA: TGTGCCAGCACCTTGGGACTAGCGGGAGGTACCCAGTACTTC
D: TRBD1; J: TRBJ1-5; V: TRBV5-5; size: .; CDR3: CASSLITGGQPQHF; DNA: TGTGCCAGCAGCTTGATCACAGGGGGACAGCCCCAGCATTTT
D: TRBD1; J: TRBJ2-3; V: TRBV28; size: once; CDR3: CASIDRGTDTQYF; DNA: TGTGCCAGTATAGACAGGGGTACAGATACGCAGTATTTT
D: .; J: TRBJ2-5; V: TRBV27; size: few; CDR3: CASSLSEYSETQYF; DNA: TGTGCCAGCAGTTTATCGGAGTATTCAGAGACCCAGTACTTC
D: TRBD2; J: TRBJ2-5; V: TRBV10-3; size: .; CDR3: CAISHGTNQETQYF; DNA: TGTGCCATCAGCCACGGGACTAATCAAGAGACCCAGTACTTC
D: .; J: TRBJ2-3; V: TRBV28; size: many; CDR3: CASSLAGTHTDTQYF; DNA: TGTGCCAGCAGTTTAGCGGGAACACACACAGATACGCAGTATTTT
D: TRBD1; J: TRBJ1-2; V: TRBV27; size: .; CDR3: CASRQGGPNYGYTF; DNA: TGTGCCAGCAGGCAGGGGGGACCTAACTATGGCTACACCTTC
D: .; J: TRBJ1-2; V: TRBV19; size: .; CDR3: CASMPRGQGYGYTF; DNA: TGTGCCAGTATGCCGCGGGGGCAGGGCTATGGCTACACCTTC
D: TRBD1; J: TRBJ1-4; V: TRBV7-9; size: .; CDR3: CASSSYPGQLNEKLFF; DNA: TGTGCCAGCAGCTCATATCCGGGACAGCTTAATGAAAAACTGTTTTTT
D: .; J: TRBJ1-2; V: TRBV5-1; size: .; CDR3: CASSLGGLRYGYTF; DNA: TGCGCCAGCAGCTTGGGGGGCCTGAGGTATGGCTACACCTTC
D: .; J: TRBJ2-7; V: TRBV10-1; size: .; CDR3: CASSDQYGEQYF; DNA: TGCGCCAGCAGTGACCAGTATGGCGAGCAGTACTTC
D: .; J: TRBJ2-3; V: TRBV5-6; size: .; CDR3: CASSLQGADTQYF; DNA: TGTGCCAGCAGCTTGCAGGGTGCAGATACGCAGTATTTT
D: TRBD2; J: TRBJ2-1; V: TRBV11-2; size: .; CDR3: CASSFTLSSGKVDYNEQFF; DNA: TGTGCCAGCAGCTTTACGCTGAGTAGCGGGAAGGTCGACTACAATGAGCAGTTCTTC
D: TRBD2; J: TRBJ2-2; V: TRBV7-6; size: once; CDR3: CASSPPGGWELFF; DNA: TGTGCCAGCAGCCCACCGGGGGGGTGGGAGCTGTTTTTT
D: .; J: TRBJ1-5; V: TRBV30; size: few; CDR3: CAWSVQGTGGQPQHF; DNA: TGTGCCTGGAGTGTACAGGGAACGGGGGGGCAGCCCCAGCATTTT
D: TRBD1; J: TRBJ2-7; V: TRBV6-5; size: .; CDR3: CASSTLTGEHEQYF; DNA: TGTGCCAGCAGTACCTTGACAGGGGAGCACGAGCAGTACTTC
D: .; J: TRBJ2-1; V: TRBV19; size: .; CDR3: CATLSEANSYNEQFF; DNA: TGTGCCACCCTATCTGAGGCCAACTCCTACAATGAGCAGTTCTTC
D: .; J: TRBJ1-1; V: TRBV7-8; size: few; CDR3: CASSSPAGTEAFF; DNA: TGTGCCAGCAGCTCCCCCGCGGGGACTGAAGCTTTCTTT
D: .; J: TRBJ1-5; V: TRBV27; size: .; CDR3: CASSRNDRNSNQPQHF; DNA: TGTGCCAGCAGTCGAAATGACAGGAATAGCAATCAGCCCCAGCATTTT
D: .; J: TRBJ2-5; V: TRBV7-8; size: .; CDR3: CASSPDRETQYF; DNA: TGTGCCAGCAGCCCGGACAGAGAGACCCAGTACTTC
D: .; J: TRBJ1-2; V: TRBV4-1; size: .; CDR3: CASSQDPRVYYGYTF; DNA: TGCGCCAGCAGCCAAGACCCCAGGGTCTACTATGGCTACACCTTC
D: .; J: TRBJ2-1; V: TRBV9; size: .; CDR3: CASTRVPSSYNEQFF; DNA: TGTGCCAGCACACGGGTCCCGAGCTCCTACAATGAGCAGTTCTTC
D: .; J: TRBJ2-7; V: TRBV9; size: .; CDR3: CASSVGGGISYEQYF; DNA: TGTGCCAGCAGCGTGGGAGGGGGGATTTCCTACGAGCAGTACTTC
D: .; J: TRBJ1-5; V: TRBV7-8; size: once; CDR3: CASSLAPRVLSNQPQHF; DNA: TGTGCCAGCAGCTTAGCTCCCAGGGTGTTGTCCAATCAGCCCCAGCATTTT
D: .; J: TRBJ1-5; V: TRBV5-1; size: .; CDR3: CASSQSGGGQPQHF; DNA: TGCGCCAGCAGCCAATCAGGCGGAGGTCAGCCCCAGCATTTT
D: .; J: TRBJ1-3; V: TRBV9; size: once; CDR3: CASSVEGLSGNTIYF; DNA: TGTGCCAGCAGCGTAGAGGGGTTATCTGGAAACACCATATATTTT
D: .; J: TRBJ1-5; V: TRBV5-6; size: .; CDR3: CASSQGPNQPQHF; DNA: TGTGCCAGCAGCCAGGGGCCCAATCAGCCCCAGCATTTT
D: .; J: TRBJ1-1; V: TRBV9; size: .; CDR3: CASSVVGSSAEAFF; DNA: TGTGCCAGCAGCGTAGTCGGGAGTTCCGCTGAAGCTTTCTTT
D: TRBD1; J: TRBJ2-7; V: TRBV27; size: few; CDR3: CASSFDRGPYEQYF; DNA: TGTGCCAGCAGTTTTGACAGGGGGCCATACGAGCAGTACTTC
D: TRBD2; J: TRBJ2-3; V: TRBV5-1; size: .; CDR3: CASSFGGSSPSTDTQYF; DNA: TGCGCCAGCAGCTTCGGCGGGAGTTCTCCTAGCACAGATACGCAGTATTTT
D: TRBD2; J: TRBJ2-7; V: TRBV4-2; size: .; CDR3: CASSQVGRGSSYEQYF; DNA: TGTGCCAGCAGCCAAGTGGGGCGGGGGAGCTCCTACGAGCAGTACTTC
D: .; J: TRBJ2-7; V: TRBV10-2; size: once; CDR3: CASSLGQRELGYEQYF; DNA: TGCGCCAGCAGCCTAGGTCAGAGGGAGCTAGGCTACGAGCAGTACTTC
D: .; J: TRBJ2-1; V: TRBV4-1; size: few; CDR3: CASSQGSGFDNEQFF; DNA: TGCGCCAGCAGCCAAGGTTCGGGGTTTGACAATGAGCAGTTCTTC
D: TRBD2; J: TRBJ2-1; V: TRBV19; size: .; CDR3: CASGGDEQFF; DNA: TGTGCCAGTGGGGGGGATGAGCAGTTCTTC
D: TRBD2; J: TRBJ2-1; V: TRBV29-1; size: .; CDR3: CSVPLAGGPDEQFF; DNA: TGCAGCGTTCCCCTAGCGGGAGGGCCGGATGAGCAGTTCTTC